Below, 4 T cell receptor beta chains from the same sample are listed, as sequenced in a study of CD4 T cells in relation to SARS-CoV-2 and coronaviruses. TCRdb's table, derived via immunoSEQ multiplex PCR, lists solely in-frame clones and lacks some. The table records some 22,000 clones, over 70% of them present only once. Their antigen targets remain unknown. CD4+ T cells from unexposed donors were obtained before the COVID-19 pandemic (2011-2018). Isolation of CD4+ T cells took place after approximately 11 days in culture. What was sequenced was CD4+ T cells from PBMCs, cultured in vitro. These receptors were taken from a human donor in good health.

CDR3 protein: CASSPGPSPDTQYF. In DNA, the CDR3 is TGTGCCAGCTCACCTGGGCCCTCCCCAGATACGCAGTATTTT. The chain employs TRBV18 and TRBJ2-3; no definite D call. Germline CDR1 reads KGHSH; CDR2 reads LQKENI. Trimming cost V 3 bases and J 4 bases, with 11 bases left between them. The CDR3 has 14 residues.

This chain joins TRBV4-2 and TRBJ2-2; 7 bases are shared with TRBD2. Germline V gene lookup returns CDR1 LGHNA and CDR2 YNFKEQ. The CDR3 is 14 amino acids. V dropped 8 bases and J dropped 4; count of bases not matched to a gene: 7. The CDR3, as DNA: TGTGCCAGCTCTCGGGAGGACCTCACCGGGGAGCTGTTTTTT. Translating it yields CASSREDLTGELFF.

This clone was observed once. The chain carries TRBV27 and TRBJ2-7, with 13 bases that match TRBD2. The CDR3 covers 16 residues. Germline assignment: CDR1 MNHEY and CDR2 SMNVEV (reference sequence). J gave up 3 bases and V 4 bases, and 6 bases lay outside the gene matches. CDR3 protein: CASSSSGLAGNYEQYF. CDR3 coding DNA: TGTGCCAGCAGTTCGTCGGGACTAGCGGGAAACTACGAGCAGTACTTC.

The rearrangement links TRBV5-4 to TRBJ2-7; 10 bases map to TRBD1. Germline loops: CDR1 SGHNT, CDR2 YYREEE (reference sequence). After removal of 3 bases from V and 4 bases from J, the junction contained 4 bases not matched to a gene. The CDR3 runs 14 residues. The CDR3 region has the DNA TGTGCCAGCAGCTCAAGGACAGGGGGATACGAGCAGTACTTC. Amino acids: CASSSRTGGYEQYF.